This T cell receptor beta chain came from a study of blood T cell repertoires in COVID-19. Study context: From T cells, B-cell-depleted T cells, or PBMCs came the material, which was cDNA or gDNA.

The CDR3 length is 11 residues. Germline V gene sequence: CDR1 SGDLS, CDR2 YYNGEE. TCRdb's copy holds only in-frame clones and misses some; the assay was immunoSEQ multiplex PCR. Of nearly 250,000 clones in the sample, approximately 89% are singletons; the top ten hold around 1.7%. Worth noting for this clone: At one boundary the junction diverges from the germline segment, which might be a read error.

Source material: peripheral blood. The TCR was taken from a woman in her fifties or sixties who had recovered from COVID-19. The J gene is TRBJ1-2, the V gene TRBV9, with 8 positions matching TRBD1. CDR3 sequence reads: CASSGTGLLSF. The DNA of the CDR3 is TGTGCCAGCAGCGGGACAGGGCTACTCTCCTTC.